The 16 T cell receptor beta chains listed next were all sequenced from one sample in a study of chemoradiotherapy in HPV16-positive cancers. TCRdb's copy holds only in-frame clones and misses some; the assay was immunoSEQ multiplex PCR. Counted here are about 5,400 clones, 70% to 80% occurring once; the ten biggest clones make up over 25%. This specimen was collected from a patient who underwent chemoradiotherapy. Receptors originate from a human donor with HPV-associated anogenital cancer.

This clone was counted once. The rearrangement uses TRBV29-1 and TRBJ1-1, with TRBD1 matching 9 bases. With 5 bases clipped from V and 4 bases from J, the junction kept 8 bases outside the gene matches. Germline assignment: CDR1 SQVTM and CDR2 ANQGSEA. The CDR3 is made up of 14 amino acids. CDR3 sequence: CSVNRDRVFTEAFF. CDR3 in DNA: TGCAGCGTTAACCGGGACAGGGTATTCACTGAAGCTTTCTTT.

Only one count was recorded for this clone. This chain connects TRBV7-9 to TRBJ2-2; TRBD2 matches 10 bases. The CDR3 spans 18 residues. J lost 0 bases, V lost 3 bases, and 7 bases had no gene match. Germline V gene data show CDR1 as SEHNR and CDR2 as FQNEAQ (reference sequence). CDR3 sequence reads: CASSFKRGGITNTGELFF. In nucleotides, the CDR3 is TGTGCCAGCAGCTTCAAGCGGGGGGGAATAACGAACACCGGGGAGCTGTTTTTT.

The chain joins TRBV28 to TRBJ1-3, with TRBD1 as a possible D gene (5 bases). With 5 bases removed from V and 0 bases from J, the gap between germline ends came to 11 bases. CDR3 size: 15 residues. CDR1 MDHEN and CDR2 SYDVKM come from the germline V gene. Here the CDR3 reads CASSAGGDSGNTIYF. CDR3 in DNA: TGTGCCAGCAGTGCGGGGGGGGACTCTGGAAACACCATATATTTT.

J is TRBJ2-3 and V is TRBV19, with D tentatively TRBD1 or TRBD2 (6 bases each). The length of the CDR3 is 16 residues. V was clipped by 5 bases and J by 0 bases, with 15 bases between them. Per germline, CDR1 LNHDA and CDR2 SQIVND (reference sequence). The CDR3 loop reads CASSSGGLSSTDTQYF. The CDR3 DNA reads as TGTGCCAGTAGTTCCGGGGGCCTGTCTAGCACAGATACGCAGTATTTT.

The table lists this clone with a few counts. The rearrangement joins TRBV30 to TRBJ1-2; tentative D call: TRBD1 (6 bases). Germline V gives CDR1 GTSNPN, CDR2 SVGIG (reference sequence). Trimming took off 1 base at V and 4 bases at J, with 10 bases between the two ends. The CDR3 totals 13 residues. The CDR3 bases are TGTGCCTGGAGTGCCGGGGGGCTCTATGGCTACACCTTC. It translates to CAWSAGGLYGYTF. Filled out from reference TRBV30 and TRBJ1-2, the complete variable domain reads SQTIHQWPATLVQPVGSPLSLECTVEGTSNPNLYWYRQAAGRGLQLLFYSVGIGQISSEVPQNLSASRPQDRQFILSSKKLLLSDSGFYLCAWSAGGLYGYTFGSGTRLTVV.

The chain couples TRBV7-8 to TRBJ2-7; no reliable D call. The V gene's germline CDR1 is SGHVS and CDR2 FQNEAQ. The CDR3 extends over 12 amino acids. V was pared by 5 bases and J by 10 bases, with 15 bases between. The CDR3 here is CASSTSDGLQYF. DNA for the CDR3: TGTGCCAGCAGCACCTCGGACGGCCTTCAGTACTTC.

The rearrangement links TRBV5-1 to TRBJ1-1, with a possible D match to TRBD1 (5 bases). V was pared by 0 bases and J by 6 bases, with 12 bases between. The germline gives CDR1 SGHRS, CDR2 YFSETQ. The CDR3 contains 14 residues. CDR3 in amino acids: CASSLVQGGSEAFF. The CDR3 DNA sequence: TGCGCCAGCAGCTTGGTGCAGGGAGGGTCTGAAGCTTTCTTT.

This sequence joins TRBV7-9 and TRBJ2-1, with no clear D. This CDR3 contains 11 residues. The V end was cut by 2 bases, the J end by 10 bases, with 6 bases between. The germline CDR1 and CDR2 sequences are SEHNR and FQNEAQ (reference sequence). DNA for the CDR3: TGTGCCAGCAGCTTAATGCGGGAGCAGTTCTTC. Amino acids: CASSLMREQFF.

The rearrangement joins TRBV30 to TRBJ2-1; the D gene is possibly TRBD2 (7 bases). The germline V gene encodes CDR1 GTSNPN and CDR2 SVGIG (reference sequence). There are 15 residues in the CDR3. V dropped 0 bases and J dropped 0 bases, with 9 bases sitting between them. In nucleotides, the CDR3 is TGTGCCTGGAGTGTTGGGGGGGCCTCCTACAATGAGCAGTTCTTC. Residues: CAWSVGGASYNEQFF.

This chain joins TRBV27 and TRBJ1-1; D unresolved. Germline loops: CDR1 MNHEY, CDR2 SMNVEV (reference sequence). V lost 8 bases and J lost 2, with 18 bases in between. This CDR3 is built from 15 residues. DNA for the CDR3: TGTGCCAGCTCCCCTGGACGCATCTTAAACACTGAAGCTTTCTTT. It yields the protein CASSPGRILNTEAFF.

This clone has a handful of counts. The chain couples TRBV19 to TRBJ2-4; no clear D gene. V was trimmed by 5 bases and J by 1 base, leaving 9 bases between them. Germline values: CDR1 LNHDA, CDR2 SQIVND (reference sequence). This CDR3 comprises 14 residues. As DNA, the CDR3 is TGTGCCAGTAGTCCTAAGGCCGCCAAAAACATTCAGTACTTC. Its protein product is CASSPKAAKNIQYF.

V and J are TRBV5-4 and TRBJ2-3; D might be TRBD1 or TRBD2, each matching 5 bases. This CDR3 is built from 16 residues. CDR1 is SGHNT, CDR2 YYREEE, per germline (reference sequence). The V end lost 0 bases, the J end lost 2 bases, and 13 bases lay between the germline ends. CDR3: CASSLGGGPLTDTQYF. The CDR3 nucleotides read TGTGCCAGCAGCTTGGGGGGCGGGCCACTCACAGATACGCAGTATTTT.

The chain links TRBV10-1 to TRBJ1-1, with TRBD1 as a possible D gene (5 bases). In germline, CDR1 is WNHNN, CDR2 SYGVQD (reference sequence). V dropped 7 bases and J dropped 7 bases, with 16 bases sitting between them. The CDR3 sequence is 13 residues long. The CDR3 DNA reads as TGCGCCAGCACTAGCGGGGTCGGGGGTGAAGCTTTCTTT. As protein: CASTSGVGGEAFF.

This chain links TRBV7-9 with TRBJ2-3; 10 nucleotides match TRBD2. Germline V gene sequence: CDR1 SEHNR, CDR2 FQNEAQ (reference sequence). Losses at the gene ends were 1 base for V and 6 bases for J; bases not matched to a gene: 1. This CDR3 is 14 amino acids long. CDR3 in DNA: TGTGCCAGCAGCTTAGAGGGACTAGCGGATACGCAGTATTTT. The encoded protein is CASSLEGLADTQYF.

This clone was seen just once. The V call is TRBV7-8, the J call TRBJ1-2, with D possibly TRBD1 on 5 matching bases. CDR1 and CDR2 (germline): SGHVS, FQNEAQ. The CDR3 consists of 15 residues. The V end was cut by 5 bases, the J end by 3 bases, with 16 bases between. CDR3 coding DNA: TGTGCCAGCAGCACTAGGGTGGGGGTTGACTATGGCTACACCTTC. Translation: CASSTRVGVDYGYTF.

This rearrangement joins TRBV6-1 to TRBJ2-1; D not certain. There are 12 residues in the CDR3. Deletions cut 4 bases from V and 8 bases from J, with 9 bases between. Germline V lookup: CDR1 MNHNS, CDR2 SASEGT. The CDR3 bases are TGTGCCAGCAGTGTTTATGAGGATGAGCAGTTCTTC. As protein: CASSVYEDEQFF.